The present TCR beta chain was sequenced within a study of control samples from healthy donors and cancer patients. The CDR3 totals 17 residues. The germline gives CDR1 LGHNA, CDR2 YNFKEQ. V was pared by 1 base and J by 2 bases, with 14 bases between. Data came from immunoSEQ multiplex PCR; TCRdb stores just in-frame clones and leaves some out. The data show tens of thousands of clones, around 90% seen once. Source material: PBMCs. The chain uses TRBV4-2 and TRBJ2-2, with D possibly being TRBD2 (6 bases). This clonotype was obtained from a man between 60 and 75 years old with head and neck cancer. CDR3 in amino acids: CASSQVRGAGNTGELFF. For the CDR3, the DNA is TGTGCCAGCAGCCAAGTGCGAGGAGCGGGTAACACCGGGGAGCTGTTTTTT.